Listed below are T cell receptor beta chains from one sample, sequenced in a study of blood T cell repertoires in COVID-19. The assay was immunoSEQ multiplex PCR, and TCRdb's table has in-frame clones only and misses some. The profile shows 250,000 to 300,000 clones, around 79% of them singletons. Sequenced material: peripheral blood. Every receptor here comes from an elderly woman with acute or convalescent COVID-19. CDR3s include the opening cysteine and the closing phenylalanine or tryptophan. A D gene is named only where the DNA matches it firmly. Clone sizes are given selectively: once, few, many, or a class where the clone is expanded.

clone_size,j_call,v_call,d_call,cdr3_aa,cdr3_nt
NA,TRBJ1-2,TRBV29-1,NA,CSVDRDTGYTF,TGCAGCGTTGACAGGGACACTGGCTACACCTTC
NA,TRBJ1-2,TRBV2,TRBD1,CASSRQGANYGYTF,TGTGCCAGCAGCCGACAGGGGGCTAACTATGGCTACACCTTC
NA,TRBJ2-3,TRBV2,NA,CASSQDRSTDTQYF,TGTGCCAGCAGTCAAGACAGGAGCACAGATACGCAGTATTTT
NA,TRBJ1-5,TRBV12-3/TRBV12-4,TRBD1,CASSKTGHQPQHF,TGTGCCAGCAGCAAGACAGGGCATCAGCCCCAGCATTTT
NA,TRBJ2-2,TRBV5-1,NA,CASSLVAQTNTGELFF,TGCGCCAGCAGCTTAGTAGCCCAGACGAACACCGGGGAGCTGTTTTTT
NA,TRBJ1-5,TRBV6-4,TRBD1,CASSPTGGGNQPQHF,TGTGCCAGCAGCCCGACAGGGGGTGGGAATCAGCCCCAGCATTTT
NA,TRBJ2-7,TRBV5-1,NA,CASSLDPGNFYEQYF,TGCGCCAGCAGCTTGGATCCGGGAAATTTCTACGAGCAGTACTTC
NA,TRBJ2-1,TRBV10-1,TRBD2,CASSDPTGTSGAYLYNEQFF,TGCGCCAGCAGTGACCCGACAGGGACTAGCGGGGCGTACCTCTACAATGAGCAGTTCTTC
few,TRBJ2-7,TRBV6-5,NA,CASSYDSGRLYEQYF,TGTGCCAGCAGTTACGACTCAGGGAGGTTGTACGAGCAGTACTTC
NA,TRBJ2-3,TRBV3-1/TRBV3-2,NA,CASSQDRGGGFTDTQYF,TGTGCCAGCAGCCAAGATAGGGGAGGTGGATTCACAGATACGCAGTATTTT
many,TRBJ2-1,TRBV18,NA,CASSPPAPANLYNEQFF,TGTGCCAGCTCACCACCTGCTCCAGCGAACTTATACAATGAGCAGTTCTTC
NA,TRBJ2-3,TRBV5-4,NA,CASSLDSTDTQYF,TGTGCCAGCAGCTTGGATAGCACCGATACGCAGTATTTT
NA,TRBJ2-7,TRBV5-1,NA,CASSPGGPTREQYF,TGCGCCAGCAGCCCGGGCGGGCCCACAAGGGAGCAGTACTTC
once,TRBJ1-2,TRBV9,TRBD1,CASSEGDRPTANYGYTF,TGTGCCAGCAGCGAGGGGGACAGACCGACAGCTAACTATGGCTACACCTTC
NA,TRBJ2-4,TRBV5-1,NA,CASSLEAGSRNIQYF,TGCGCCAGCAGCTTGGAGGCGGGAAGTCGAAACATTCAGTACTTC
few,TRBJ2-7,TRBV6-2/TRBV6-3,NA,CASSYSRIFEQYF,TGTGCCAGCAGTTACTCGAGAATTTTCGAGCAGTACTTC
NA,TRBJ2-7,TRBV19,NA,CASSPTQGIPYEQYF,TGTGCCAGTAGTCCGACGCAGGGTATACCCTACGAGCAGTACTTC
NA,TRBJ1-5,TRBV2,TRBD1,CASSPGTGGGQPQHF,TGTGCCAGCAGTCCCGGGACAGGGGGCGGACAGCCCCAGCATTTT
NA,TRBJ2-7,TRBV19,NA,CASSNYNRDKILEQYF,TGTGCCAGTAGTAACTATAACCGGGACAAGATTCTCGAGCAGTACTTC
NA,TRBJ2-5,TRBV4-3,TRBD1,CASSQGGRGQETQYF,TGCGCCAGCAGCCAGGGCGGCAGGGGGCAAGAGACCCAGTACTTC
NA,TRBJ1-4,TRBV6-5,NA,CASSYSSRGAGEKLFF,TGTGCCAGCAGTTACTCGAGCCGGGGGGCGGGTGAAAAACTGTTTTTT
once,TRBJ1-2,TRBV5-8,TRBD1,CASSLAQGALDGYTF,TGTGCCAGCAGCTTAGCACAGGGGGCTTTGGATGGCTACACCTTC
NA,TRBJ2-7,TRBV5-5,NA,CASSLGWHGSTYEQYF,TGTGCCAGCAGCTTGGGCTGGCACGGGTCAACCTACGAGCAGTACTTC
NA,TRBJ2-7,TRBV6-5,TRBD1,CASSPTGAYEQYF,TGTGCCAGCAGCCCGACAGGGGCCTACGAGCAGTACTTC
NA,TRBJ1-6,TRBV25-1,NA,CASSETTNSYNSPLHF,TGTGCCAGCAGTGAAACCACAAACTCCTATAATTCACCCCTCCACTTT
few,TRBJ1-2,TRBV5-1,NA,CASSFLENYGYTF,TGCGCCAGCAGCTTCTTAGAGAACTATGGCTACACCTTC
NA,TRBJ1-2,TRBV7-9,TRBD1,CASSQLDRESDGYTF,TGTGCCAGCAGCCAACTGGACAGGGAATCGGATGGCTACACCTTC
NA,TRBJ2-5,TRBV5-1,TRBD2,CASSLARTSGGMETQYF,TGCGCCAGCAGCTTGGCCAGGACTAGCGGGGGGATGGAGACCCAGTACTTC
NA,TRBJ1-5,TRBV5-1,TRBD1,CASSLGDRENQPQHF,TGCGCCAGCAGCTTGGGGGACAGGGAGAATCAGCCCCAGCATTTT
NA,TRBJ2-1,TRBV6-5,TRBD2,CASSYSPSGSPHEQFF,TGTGCCAGCAGTTACTCCCCTAGCGGGAGTCCTCATGAGCAGTTCTTC
NA,TRBJ2-7,TRBV7-2,NA,CASSLAGAAYEQYF,TGTGCCAGCAGCTTAGCAGGGGCGGCCTACGAGCAGTACTTC
NA,TRBJ2-3,TRBV7-2,TRBD2,CASSFYSGGGTDTQYF,TGTGCCAGCAGCTTTTACAGCGGGGGAGGCACAGATACGCAGTATTTT
NA,TRBJ2-7,TRBV19,TRBD2,CASSRAGTPSYEQYF,TGTGCCAGTAGTCGAGCGGGGACTCCCTCCTACGAGCAGTACTTT
NA,TRBJ2-1,TRBV19,TRBD2,CASSIGPTSGGLLRVRQFF,TGTGCCAGTAGTATAGGTCCAACTAGCGGGGGCCTTCTGAGGGTACGGCAGTTCTTC
NA,TRBJ2-5,TRBV3-1/TRBV3-2,TRBD2,CASSVAGARETQYF,TGTGCCAGTTCCGTAGCGGGGGCCCGGGAGACCCAGTACTTC
few,TRBJ2-2,TRBV4-1,NA,CASSQGLVRGGNTGELFF,TGCGCCAGCAGCCAAGGTTTGGTGAGAGGGGGGAACACCGGGGAGCTGTTTTTT
NA,TRBJ2-1,TRBV7-3,NA,CASSLDPRGEQFF,TGTGCCAGCAGCCTTGATCCCCGGGGTGAGCAGTTCTTC
NA,TRBJ2-7,TRBV19,TRBD2,CASSMIGGRGYEQYF,TGTGCCAGTAGTATGATTGGCGGGAGGGGGTACGAGCAGTACTTC
NA,TRBJ2-1,TRBV7-2,TRBD1,CASSGGTGYNEQFF,TGTGCCAGCAGCGGAGGGACAGGGTACAATGAGCAGTTCTTC
NA,TRBJ1-2,TRBV2,TRBD1,CASRDPGGVNYGYTF,TGTGCCAGCAGGGACCCAGGGGGTGTCAACTATGGCTACACCTTC
NA,TRBJ2-2,TRBV7-2,TRBD1,CASSSPGQGSGELFF,TGTGCCAGCAGCTCACCGGGACAGGGGTCCGGGGAGCTGTTTTTT
NA,TRBJ2-1,TRBV2,TRBD2,CASRSGTTTYNEQFF,TGTGCCAGCAGATCCGGGACTACAACTTACAATGAGCAGTTCTTC
NA,TRBJ1-1,TRBV19,NA,CASSMRRVQNTEAFF,TGTGCCAGTAGTATGAGGAGGGTACAGAACACTGAAGCTTTCTTT
NA,TRBJ1-6,TRBV25-1,NA,CASSESGRSFNSPLHF,TGTGCCAGCAGTGAATCTGGGCGAAGCTTTAATTCACCCCTCCACTTT
NA,TRBJ1-6,TRBV6-5,TRBD1,CASSYSTGGTNSPLHF,TGTGCCAGCAGTTACTCGACAGGGGGCACAAATTCACCCCTCCACTTT
NA,TRBJ2-1,TRBV19,NA,CASRDFYNEQFF,TGTGCCAGTCGGGACTTCTACAATGAGCAGTTCTTC
NA,TRBJ1-2,TRBV6-5,NA,CASSYSPSRGYGYTF,TGTGCCAGCAGTTACTCGCCCAGCAGGGGCTATGGCTACACCTTC
few,TRBJ2-1,TRBV11-2,NA,CASSLALTGYNEQFF,TGTGCCAGCAGCTTAGCCCTAACAGGCTACAATGAGCAGTTCTTC
NA,TRBJ2-3,TRBV10-3,TRBD2,CAIGSGTSPEHADTQYF,TGTGCCATCGGTTCCGGGACTAGCCCTGAACATGCAGATACGCAGTATTTT
few,TRBJ1-5,TRBV7-9,TRBD1,CASSFGTASNQPQHF,TGTGCCAGCAGCTTTGGGACAGCTAGCAATCAGCCCCAGCATTTT
NA,TRBJ1-4,TRBV7-9,TRBD1,CASSFGTGYYEKLFF,TGTGCCAGCAGCTTTGGGACAGGGTATTATGAAAAACTGTTTTTT
NA,TRBJ2-3,TRBV3-1/TRBV3-2,NA,CASSRRSTDTQYF,TGTGCCAGCAGCCGGCGGAGCACAGATACGCAGTATTTT
NA,TRBJ1-2,TRBV6-5,TRBD1,CASSRDRFQGYTF,TGTGCCAGCAGCAGGGACAGGTTCCAGGGCTACACCTTC
NA,TRBJ1-2,TRBV29-1,TRBD1,CSVVGTGVRGYGYTF,TGCAGCGTTGTCGGGACAGGGGTCAGGGGCTATGGCTACACCTTC
NA,TRBJ2-2,TRBV25-1,TRBD2,CASSIAGTGELFF,TGTGCCAGCAGCATAGCGGGCACCGGGGAGCTGTTTTTT